This entry lists 13 T cell receptor beta chains sequenced from one sample in a study of glioma-infiltrating T cells. Using RNA template, CDR3s of TCR alpha and beta were amplified with iRepertoire arm-PCR. TCRdb reprocessed the multiplex PCR reads via MiXCR and lists one record per CDR3 protein. Of around 100,000 distinct CDR3 sequences listed, less than 30% are singletons. Material for sequencing was glioma tissue, nonneoplastic brain tissue, or PBMCs (not recorded which). The source is a human donor with low-grade glioma or glioblastoma, undergoing nonglioma brain surgery, or in good health (not recorded which).

Notes on this clonotype: Relative to the germline gene, one junction end is altered; a read error may explain this. CDR3 region: CASSYRPRDRDYEKYF. The CDR3 nucleotides are TGTGCCAGCAGTTACCGCCCCCGGGACAGGGACTACGAGAAGTACTTC. The chain uses TRBV6-6 and TRBJ2-7; 9 nucleotides align to TRBD1. This CDR3 has 16 amino acids. Germline V gene sequence: CDR1 MNHNY, CDR2 SVGAGI (reference sequence).

Comments on this clonotype: Being one base from a much bigger clone, this may be a read error. The chain recombines TRBV19 with TRBJ1-5; D gene ambiguous. Germline V gene lookup returns CDR1 LNHDA and CDR2 SQIVND (reference sequence). CDR3 length: 12 amino acids. CDR3 nucleotide sequence: TGTGCCAGTAGTCCCTCAACTCAGCCCCGGCATTTT. Protein product: CASSPSTQPRHF.

The rearrangement uses TRBV4-3 and TRBJ1-4; no clear D gene. Germline V gene lookup returns CDR1 LGHNA and CDR2 YSLEER. Trimming removed 2 bases from V and 4 bases from J, with 14 bases in between. This CDR3 has 16 amino acids. CDR3 nucleotides: TGCGCCAGCAGCCAATTTGTGGCTGCCAATAATGAAAAACTGTTTTTT. It is translated as CASSQFVAANNEKLFF.

This clonotype was seen many times. V and J are TRBV20-1 and TRBJ1-1; TRBD1 matches 9 bases. Germline V gene lookup returns CDR1 DFQATT and CDR2 SNEGSKA (reference sequence). The CDR3 sequence is 13 residues long. Trimming cost V 5 bases and J 3 bases; bases outside gene matches: 4. In DNA, the CDR3 is TGCAGTGCTCGGGACAGGGCCCACACTGAAGCTTTCTTT. Translating it yields CSARDRAHTEAFF.

Details on this clonotype: A much larger clone differs by one base, so this may be a read error. The chain couples TRBV28 to TRBJ1-4, with 7 bases fitting TRBD1. The ends lost 6 bases at V and 7 bases at J; junction bases unmatched: 14. Germline CDR1 reads MDHEN; CDR2 reads SYDVKM. The CDR3 is made up of 16 amino acids. The CDR3 loop reads CASRTGKGGFGEKLFF. The CDR3 nucleotides read TGTGCCAGCAGAACCGGGAAAGGGGGCTTCGGTGAAAAACTGTTTTTT.

This clonotype turned up a few times. V and J are TRBV2 and TRBJ2-5; D uncertain. Trimming shortened V by 2 bases and J by 9 bases, and 10 bases separated the two germline ends. This CDR3 comprises 12 residues. The germline V gene has CDR1 SNHLY and CDR2 FYNNEI. In DNA form, the CDR3 reads TGTGCCAGCAGTGAACTGAGTAGGGCCCAGTACTTC. Its protein is CASSELSRAQYF.

This clonotype was seen a handful of times. V is TRBV3-1 and J is TRBJ1-5; the match to TRBD1 covers 10 bases. V lost 9 bases to trimming and J lost 7 bases; unmatched junction nucleotides: 12. The CDR3 has 15 amino acids. Germline V gene sequence: CDR1 LGHDT, CDR2 YNNKEL (reference sequence). In nucleotides, the CDR3 is TGTGCCAGAACCCGGGACAGGGGTCAAATGCAGCCCCAGCATTTT. Translation: CARTRDRGQMQPQHF.

The rearrangement links TRBV11-2 to TRBJ1-2; no clear D gene. CDR1 and CDR2 from the germline V gene are SGHAT and FQNNGV. Trimming pared 5 bases from V and 4 bases from J, leaving 20 bases between. CDR3 length: 16 amino acids. In DNA form, the CDR3 reads TGTGCCAGCAGCGCACCCCCGAGAGGAGGGAGCTATGGCTACACCTTC. It translates to CASSAPPRGGSYGYTF.

This clonotype was picked up many times. V is TRBV2 and J is TRBJ1-5, with D possibly matching TRBD1 (5 bases). Trimming pared 3 bases from V and 3 bases from J, leaving 15 bases between. The germline V gene has CDR1 SNHLY and CDR2 FYNNEI. The length of the CDR3 is 16 residues. This CDR3 reads CASSELRFGTNQPQHF. The CDR3 DNA is TGTGCCAGCAGTGAGCTTAGGTTTGGGACCAATCAGCCCCAGCATTTT.

This clonotype has more than one count but fewer than ten. The chain has TRBV7-9 and TRBJ2-1; weak D call: TRBD2 (6 bases). Per germline, CDR1 SEHNR and CDR2 FQNEAQ (reference sequence). This CDR3 region has 12 residues. V was pared by 8 bases and J by 9 bases, with 14 bases between. The CDR3 here is CASSFLGGEQFF. In DNA, the CDR3 is TGTGCCAGCTCCTTTCTGGGGGGTGAGCAGTTCTTC.

Points on this clonotype: Just one base apart from a much larger clone, this may be a read error. The final CDR3 position lacks the conserved phenylalanine or tryptophan, pointing to a likely read error. The chain recombines TRBV28 with TRBJ1-2; a weak D match, TRBD1 (6 bases). The CDR3 contains 15 residues. Trimming removed 6 bases from V and 8 bases from J, with 22 bases in between. Germline CDR1 reads MDHEN; CDR2 reads SYDVKM. Written as DNA, the CDR3 is TGTGCCAGCAGAACTCCCTCCACAGGGAGTATCGGCTACACCCTC. The encoded protein is CASRTPSTGSIGYTL.

This clonotype was found a few times. The rearrangement joins TRBV5-1 to TRBJ2-5, with a tentative D call TRBD2 (6 bases). This CDR3 is built from 15 residues. V lost 1 base and J 3 bases, leaving 13 bases between the germline ends. Germline V lookup: CDR1 SGHRS, CDR2 YFSETQ. In DNA form, the CDR3 reads TGCGCCAGCAGCTTGCAGGTGGGGGGTGAAGAGACCCAGTACTTC. This gives the protein CASSLQVGGEETQYF.

The table lists this clonotype with many counts. V usage is TRBV4-3 and J usage is TRBJ1-2; no firm D call. The CDR3 sequence is 14 residues long. CDR1 and CDR2 (germline): LGHNA, YSLEER. Trimming cost V 1 base and J 2 bases, with 8 bases left between them. CDR3 DNA: TGCGCCAGCAGCCAAGGGGTTTCCAACTATGGCTACACCTTC. Its translation is CASSQGVSNYGYTF.